A single sample is the source of the 3 T cell receptor beta chains below, sequenced in a study of cytomegalovirus exposure and HLA in healthy donors. Only in-frame clones appear in the TCRdb table, and some are missing; sequencing was by immunoSEQ multiplex PCR. The table includes 200,000 or so clones, roughly 87% detected once. The sequenced sample consisted of PBMCs. The receptors shown here come from a woman younger than 30 in good health and CMV-seropositive.

The rearrangement joins TRBV7-6 to TRBJ1-4; D may be TRBD1 (5 bases). V lost 3 bases, J lost 0 bases, and 8 bases lay in between. There are 15 residues in the CDR3. The V gene's germline CDR1 is SGHVS and CDR2 FNYEAQ. Here the CDR3 DNA reads TGTGCCAGCAGCTTGGGGCGTGCAACTAATGAAAAACTGTTTTTT. Its translation: CASSLGRATNEKLFF.

The rearrangement joins TRBV5-4 to TRBJ2-3; TRBD1 aligns across 9 bases. CDR1 and CDR2 (germline): SGHNT, YYREEE (reference sequence). The ends lost 4 bases at V and 8 bases at J; junction bases unmatched: 11. This CDR3 spans 15 amino acids. This CDR3 reads CASSRPGQGASTQYF. In DNA, the CDR3 is TGTGCCAGCAGCCGTCCGGGACAGGGTGCGTCTACGCAGTATTTT. Full variable domain (missing parts from reference TRBV5-4 and TRBJ2-3): ETGVTQSPTHLIKTRGQQVTLRCSSQSGHNTVSWYQQALGQGPQFIFQYYREEENGRGNFPPRFSGLQFPNYSSELNVNALELDDSALYLCASSRPGQGASTQYFGPGTRLTVL.

The V and J genes are TRBV7-6 and TRBJ1-1; TRBD1 might be the D (5 bases). The ends were cut back, 0 bases at V and 0 bases at J, with 26 bases in the middle. Germline V CDR1 and CDR2: SGHVS, FNYEAQ. The CDR3 covers 21 residues. CDR3: CASSLAGDTAKPRDLNTEAFF. CDR3 nucleotides: TGTGCCAGCAGCTTAGCGGGAGACACGGCCAAACCCCGGGACTTGAACACTGAAGCTTTCTTT.